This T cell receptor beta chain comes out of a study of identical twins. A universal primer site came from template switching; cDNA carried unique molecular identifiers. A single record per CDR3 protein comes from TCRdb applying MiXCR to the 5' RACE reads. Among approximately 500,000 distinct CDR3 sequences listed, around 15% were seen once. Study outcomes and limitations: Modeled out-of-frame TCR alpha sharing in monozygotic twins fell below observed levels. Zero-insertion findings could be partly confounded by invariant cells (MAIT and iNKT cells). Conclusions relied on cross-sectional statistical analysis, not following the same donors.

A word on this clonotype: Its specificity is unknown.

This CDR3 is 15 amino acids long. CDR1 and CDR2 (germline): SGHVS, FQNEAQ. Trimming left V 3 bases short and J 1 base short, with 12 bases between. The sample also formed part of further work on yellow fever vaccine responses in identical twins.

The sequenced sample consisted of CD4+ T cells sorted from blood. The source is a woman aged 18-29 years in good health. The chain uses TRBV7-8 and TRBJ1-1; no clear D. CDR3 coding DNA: TGTGCCAGCAGCTTCCAAGGACGGACGAACACTGAAGCTTTCTTT. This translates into CASSFQGRTNTEAFF.